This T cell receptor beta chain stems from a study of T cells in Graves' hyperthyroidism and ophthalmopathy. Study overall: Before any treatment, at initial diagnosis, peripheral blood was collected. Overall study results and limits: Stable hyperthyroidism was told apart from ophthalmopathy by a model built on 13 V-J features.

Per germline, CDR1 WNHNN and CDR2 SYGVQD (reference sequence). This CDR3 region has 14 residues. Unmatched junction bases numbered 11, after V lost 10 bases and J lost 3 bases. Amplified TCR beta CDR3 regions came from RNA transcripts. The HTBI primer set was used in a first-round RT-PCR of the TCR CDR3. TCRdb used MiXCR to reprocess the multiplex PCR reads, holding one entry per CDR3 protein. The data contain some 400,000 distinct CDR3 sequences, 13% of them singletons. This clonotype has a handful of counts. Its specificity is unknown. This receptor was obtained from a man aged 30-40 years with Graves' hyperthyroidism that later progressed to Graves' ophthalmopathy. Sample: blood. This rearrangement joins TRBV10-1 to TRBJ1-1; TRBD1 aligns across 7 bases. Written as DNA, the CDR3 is TGCGCCAACACGGGACAGTTGGACGACACTGAAGCTTTCTTT. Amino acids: CANTGQLDDTEAFF.